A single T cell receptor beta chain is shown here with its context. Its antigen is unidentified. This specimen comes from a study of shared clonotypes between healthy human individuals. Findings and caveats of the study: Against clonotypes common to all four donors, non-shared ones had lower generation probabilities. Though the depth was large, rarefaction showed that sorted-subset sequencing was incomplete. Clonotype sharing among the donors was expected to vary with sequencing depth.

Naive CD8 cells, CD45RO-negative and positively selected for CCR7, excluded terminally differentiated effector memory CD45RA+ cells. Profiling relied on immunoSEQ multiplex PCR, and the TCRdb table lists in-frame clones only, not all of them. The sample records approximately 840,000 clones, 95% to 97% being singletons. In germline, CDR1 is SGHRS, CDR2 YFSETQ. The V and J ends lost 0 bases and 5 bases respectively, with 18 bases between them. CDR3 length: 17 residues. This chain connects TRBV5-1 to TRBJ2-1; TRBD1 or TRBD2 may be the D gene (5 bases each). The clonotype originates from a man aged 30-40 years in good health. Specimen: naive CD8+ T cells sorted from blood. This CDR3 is CASSLESGTPLDNEQFF. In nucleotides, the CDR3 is TGCGCCAGCAGCTTGGAATCGGGGACCCCACTAGACAATGAGCAGTTCTTC.